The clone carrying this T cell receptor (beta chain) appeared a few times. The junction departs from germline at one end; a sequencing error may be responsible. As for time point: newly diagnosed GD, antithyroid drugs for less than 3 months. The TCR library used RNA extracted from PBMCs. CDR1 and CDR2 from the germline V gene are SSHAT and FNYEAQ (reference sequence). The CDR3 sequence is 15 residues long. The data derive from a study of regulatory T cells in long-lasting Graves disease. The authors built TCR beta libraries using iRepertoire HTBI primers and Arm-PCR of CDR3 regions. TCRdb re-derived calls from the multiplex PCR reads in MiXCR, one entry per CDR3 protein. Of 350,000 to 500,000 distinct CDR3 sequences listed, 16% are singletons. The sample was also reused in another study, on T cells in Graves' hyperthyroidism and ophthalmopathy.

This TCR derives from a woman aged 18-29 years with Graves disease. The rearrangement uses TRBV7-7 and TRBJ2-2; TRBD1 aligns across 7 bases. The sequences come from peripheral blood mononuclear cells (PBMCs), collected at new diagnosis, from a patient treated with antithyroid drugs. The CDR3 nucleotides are TGTGCTAGCAGCTTAGAAGGACAGGTGAACGGGGAGCTGTTTTTT. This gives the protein CASSLEGQVNGELFF. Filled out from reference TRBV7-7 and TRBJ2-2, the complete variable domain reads GAGVSQSPRYKVTKRGQDVTLRCDPISSHATLYWYQQALGQGPEFLTYFNYEAQPDKSGLPSDRFSAERPEGSISTLTIQRTEQRDSAMYRCASSLEGQVNGELFFGEGSRLTVL.